Ten or more counts support the clone carrying this TCR beta chain. Its antigen is not known. This entry belongs to a study of metastatic and nonmetastatic thyroid tumors. Study information: Blood and tumor or nodule tissue repertoires from malignant and benign thyroid patients were compared.

Overall study findings and caveats: Malignant thyroid tumors reportedly exceeded benign nodules significantly in TCR beta diversity, with the difference appearing in blood and tumor.

V lost 6 bases and J lost 0, with 16 bases in between. The CDR3 is 16 residues long. Looked up from germline, CDR1 is MNHNS and CDR2 is SASEGT. In the original processing: A classifier for distant metastasis in papillary thyroid cancer was constructed using CDR3 differences observed across clinicopathological groups. Using MiXCR, TCRdb re-called clones from the PCR reads. The V and J calls here are based on TCRdb, not the publication. This repertoire shows almost 70,000 clones, approximately 15% found once; its top ten account for over 6%. Thyroid surgery took place with no prior treatment in any patient.

This TCR was recovered from a male donor with papillary thyroid cancer or a benign thyroid nodule (not recorded which). Some clones in this sample may be carry-over from other donors' samples. Sequenced: blood. V gene TRBV6-1 combines with J gene TRBJ2-3; tentatively, D is TRBD2 (6 bases). DNA for the CDR3: TGTGCCAGCAGGAGGTCTCCGGGGGACAGCACAGATACGCAGTATTTT. This sequence encodes CASRRSPGDSTDTQYF.